This record concerns one T cell receptor (beta chain) sequence. In the original workflow: Amplifying reference gene primers gave estimates of nucleated cell counts. Only in-frame clones appear in the TCRdb table, and some are missing; sequencing was by immunoSEQ multiplex PCR. D and trimming were read from the DNA, whereas the V and J calls and clone size are those reported in that table. The repertoire has around 180,000 clones, around 80% of them found once; the top ten carry 6.5% to 8.5%. The data derive from a study of blood T cell repertoires in COVID-19. About the research overall: Spain, Italy and the United States supplied samples that represented acute and convalescent COVID-19. T cells, B-cell-depleted T cells, or PBMCs provided the cDNA or gDNA that served as material.

The V gene lost 8 bases and the J gene lost 5 bases, with 18 bases spanning the gap. This CDR3 is 14 amino acids long. In germline, CDR1 is SNHLY, CDR2 FYNNEI. The chain couples TRBV2 to TRBJ1-2, with D perhaps TRBD1 (6 bases). The sequence derives from a human donor in a cohort sampled during active COVID-19. The sample taken for sequencing was peripheral blood. This CDR3 is CASLAGAATYGYTF. For the CDR3, the DNA is TGTGCCAGCTTGGCAGGGGCAGCTACTTATGGCTACACCTTC.